This TCR beta chain was recorded in a study of blood T cell repertoires in COVID-19. The repertoire was sequenced with immunoSEQ multiplex PCR; TCRdb's copy has only in-frame clones and lacks some. The data show approximately 210,000 clones, with 75% to 90% seen just once and 5.1% held by the top ten. Germline CDR1 is MNHEY and CDR2 is SMNVEV (reference sequence). The CDR3 sequence is 17 residues long. The V gene end was trimmed by 2 bases and the J gene end by 3 bases; junction bases not matched to a gene: 11. Material for sequencing was peripheral blood. The origin of this receptor is a human donor in a cohort sampled during active COVID-19. The chain employs TRBV27 and TRBJ2-7, with 9 bases that match TRBD2. The CDR3 nucleotides are TGTGCCAGCAGTTTAGGGGGCCTCGCGGGAGGGTTCTACGAGCAGTACTTC. It translates to CASSLGGLAGGFYEQYF.